One and the same sample provided the 13 T cell receptor beta chains below, sequenced in a study of tumor and adjacent non-tumor tissue in lung cancer. RNA was extracted from bulk tissue without any cell sorting. The library came from three nested PCR rounds adapted from ARM-PCR protocols. From the multiplex PCR reads, TCRdb called clonotypes with MiXCR, one entry per CDR3 protein. The data show roughly 140,000 distinct CDR3 sequences, around 67% seen once. The sample comprised lung tumor tissue. The receptors come from a man aged 55 to 70 with small cell lung cancer.

A note on this clonotype: A junction boundary mismatches the germline segment, possibly from a read error. The chain links TRBV5-5 to TRBJ2-5; the match to TRBD2 covers 9 bases. Germline V lookup: CDR1 SGHKS, CDR2 YYEKEE (reference sequence). The CDR3 length is 19 residues. The CDR3 DNA follows: TGTGCCAGTAGCTTGGCGTCGGTTGTGCTAGCGGGGATGGGGGAGACCCAGTACTTC. Its protein product is CASSLASVVLAGMGETQYF.

The CDR3 bases are TGCGCCAGCAGCCCCCATAGCACAGATACGCAGTATTTT. Protein: CASSPHSTDTQYF. This sequence joins TRBV10-1 and TRBJ2-3; unclear D gene. The germline V and J ends were trimmed by 6 bases and 0 bases, with 7 bases remaining between them. This CDR3 spans 13 amino acids. CDR1 and CDR2 (germline): WNHNN, SYGVQD (reference sequence).

The count of this clonotype is one. Just one base apart from a much larger clone, this may be a read error. The CDR3 end shows no conserved phenylalanine or tryptophan, and so a read error is likely. The chain joins TRBV20-1 to TRBJ2-1; 12 bases are shared with TRBD2. Germline CDR1 is DFQATT and CDR2 is SNEGSKA (reference sequence). This CDR3 region has 13 residues. The CDR3 sequence: CGDLAGGPVEQFL. The CDR3, as DNA: TGCGGGGATCTAGCGGGAGGGCCGGTCGAGCAGTTCCTC.

The rearrangement links TRBV19 to TRBJ1-6; TRBD1 is a possible D gene (5 bases). The CDR3 sequence is 15 residues long. V was cut by 7 bases and J by 9 bases, with 19 bases left in between. Per the germline V gene, CDR1 is LNHDA and CDR2 is SQIVND (reference sequence). The CDR3 DNA is TGTGCCAGTAACGACAGAGGGCTAGCCTTTTCACCCCTCCACTTT. Its protein is CASNDRGLAFSPLHF.

The J gene is TRBJ1-1, the V gene TRBV11-2; D is ambiguous. CDR3 length: 14 residues. Germline V CDR1 and CDR2: SGHAT, FQNNGV. Between the trimmed V and J ends, which lost 4 bases and 11 bases, there was a span of 20 bases. As DNA, the CDR3 is TGTGCCAGCAGCTGGGTCGGGTCGGGGAGTGAGGCTTTCTTT. Its protein product is CASSWVGSGSEAFF. The full variable domain, with the rest looked up from reference TRBV11-2 and TRBJ1-1, is EAGVAQSPRYKIIEKRQSVAFWCNPISGHATLYWYQQILGQGPKLLIQFQNNGVVDDSQLPKDRFSAERLKGVDSTLKIQPAKLEDSAVYLCASSWVGSGSEAFFGQGTRLTVV.

As regards this clonotype: This is likely a read error, given that the CDR3 carries no conserved phenylalanine or tryptophan at its end. The chain is built from TRBV20-1 and TRBJ2-7; D is perhaps TRBD2 (5 bases). V was clipped by 7 bases and J by 5 bases, with 18 bases between them. CDR3 length: 13 residues. Germline-derived CDR1 and CDR2 are DFQATT and SNEGSKA (reference sequence). CDR3 sequence reads: CSGDSSRRDEQYL. CDR3 bases: TGCAGTGGTGACTCGTCCAGGCGGGACGAGCAGTACCTC.

Of note for this clonotype: Relative to the germline gene, one junction end is altered; a read error may explain this. The gene calls are TRBV29-1 and TRBJ2-3; TRBD2 matches at 13 bases. CDR1 SQVTM and CDR2 ANQGSEA come from the germline V gene. The CDR3 extends over 15 amino acids. For the CDR3, the DNA is TGCAGCGTTCTACTAGCGGGAGGGGTCACAGATACGCAATATTTT. Protein: CSVLLAGGVTDTQYF.

For this clonotype: A read error may be the cause here, since a much bigger clone is one base away. The chain links TRBV20-1 to TRBJ1-2; D remains unclear. The CDR3 contains 12 residues. Germline loops: CDR1 DFQATT, CDR2 SNEGSKA (reference sequence). CDR3 residues: CSARDTGYVYTF. The CDR3, as DNA: TGCAGTGCTAGAGATACCGGGTATGTCTACACCTTC.

With respect to this clonotype: A read error may account for a junction end that differs from germline. The chain is built from TRBV6-5 and TRBJ1-1; no reliable D call. This CDR3 spans 15 amino acids. From germline, CDR1 is MNHEY and CDR2 SVGAGI. In DNA, the CDR3 is TGTGCCAGCAGTACCAAACCCCGGGGAGTCACTGAAGCCTTATTT. Its translation is CASSTKPRGVTEALF.

On this clonotype itself: This may be a read error: a much more frequent sequence differs by one nucleotide. Because the CDR3 is missing its conserved closing phenylalanine or tryptophan, this is likely a read error. CDR3 nucleotides: TGTGCCACCAGTGATTCAGGGACAGGGGGCGACGAGCAGTACATC. Translation gives CATSDSGTGGDEQYI. J is TRBJ2-7 and V is TRBV24-1; 12 bases line up with TRBD1. The germline gives CDR1 KGHDR, CDR2 SFDVKD. Trimming took 2 bases from V and 5 from J; bases not matched to a gene: 3. There are 15 residues in the CDR3.

This clonotype was counted a single time. V usage is TRBV20-1 and J usage is TRBJ2-7; 9 bases are shared with TRBD1. CDR1 is DFQATT and CDR2 is SNEGSKA in the germline V gene (reference sequence). V was pared by 3 bases and J by 8 bases, with 29 bases of the junction left unmatched. The CDR3 contains 20 residues. The CDR3 sequence is CSASCGSGQGVVGRERKQYF. DNA of the CDR3: TGCAGTGCTAGTTGTGGATCGGGACAGGGTGTTGTGGGGCGGGAACGTAAGCAGTACTTC.

To note about this clonotype: Because the CDR3 is missing its conserved closing phenylalanine or tryptophan, this is likely a read error. The chain has TRBV11-3 and TRBJ2-5, with 14 bases identical to TRBD2. V was clipped by 3 bases and J by 4 bases; unmatched bases: 7. Germline CDR1 is SGHNT and CDR2 is YENEEA. The CDR3 has 17 residues. In nucleotides, the CDR3 is TGTGCCAGCAGCTTGGGGACTAGCGGGGGTCCGGGAGAGACCCAGTACTCC. Its protein is CASSLGTSGGPGETQYS.

V usage is TRBV20-1 and J usage is TRBJ2-7; D unresolved. The V and J ends lost 8 bases and 9 bases respectively, with 23 bases between them. The germline V gene has CDR1 DFQATT and CDR2 SNEGSKA (reference sequence). The CDR3 covers 13 residues. The CDR3 DNA sequence: TGCAGTTCAGAAGGGATTCTGGCCGACGGGCAGTACTTC. It translates to CSSEGILADGQYF.